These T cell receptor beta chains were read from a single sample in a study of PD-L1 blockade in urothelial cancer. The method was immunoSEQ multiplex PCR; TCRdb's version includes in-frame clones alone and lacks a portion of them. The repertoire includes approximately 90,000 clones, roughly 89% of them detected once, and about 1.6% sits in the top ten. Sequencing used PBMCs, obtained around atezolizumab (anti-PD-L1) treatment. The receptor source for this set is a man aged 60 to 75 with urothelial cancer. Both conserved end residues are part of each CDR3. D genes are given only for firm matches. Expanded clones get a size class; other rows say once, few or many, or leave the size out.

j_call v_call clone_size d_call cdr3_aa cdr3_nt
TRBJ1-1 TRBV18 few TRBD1 CASSLSGTAAFF TGTGCCAGCTCACTCTCCGGGACAGCGGCTTTCTTT
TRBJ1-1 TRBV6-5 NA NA CASSYGRENTEAFF TGTGCCAGCAGTTACGGCAGGGAGAACACTGAAGCTTTCTTT
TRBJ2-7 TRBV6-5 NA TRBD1 CASSSRQGSYEQYF TGTGCCAGCAGTAGTAGACAGGGTTCCTACGAGCAGTACTTC
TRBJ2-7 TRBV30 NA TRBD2 CAWSVAGGAVEQYF TGTGCCTGGAGTGTGGCGGGAGGGGCGGTCGAGCAGTACTTC
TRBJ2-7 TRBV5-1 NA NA CASSLADWDFNEQYF TGCGCCAGCAGCTTGGCGGACTGGGACTTTAACGAGCAGTACTTC
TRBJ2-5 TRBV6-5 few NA CASSSRVITETQYF TGTGCCAGCAGTTCCAGGGTTATAACAGAGACCCAGTACTTC
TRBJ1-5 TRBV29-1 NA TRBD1 CSVEDRVSLQPQHF TGCAGCGTTGAGGACAGGGTGTCCCTGCAGCCCCAGCATTTT
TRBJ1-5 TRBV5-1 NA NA CASSLDGGEYQPQHF TGCGCCAGCAGCTTGGATGGAGGGGAGTATCAGCCCCAGCATTTT
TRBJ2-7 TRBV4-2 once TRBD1 CASSSSQGVEQYF TGTGCCAGCAGCTCGTCCCAGGGGGTGGAGCAGTACTTC
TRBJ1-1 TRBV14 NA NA CASRESGTEAFF TGTGCCAGCAGAGAATCGGGCACTGAAGCTTTCTTT
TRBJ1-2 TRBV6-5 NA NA CASSYYPSPGGYTF TGTGCCAGCAGTTATTATCCGTCCCCGGGTGGCTACACCTTC
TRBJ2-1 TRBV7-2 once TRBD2 CASSFAGPLSGGYNEQFF TGTGCCAGCAGCTTCGCGGGGCCCCTGAGCGGGGGATACAATGAGCAGTTCTTC
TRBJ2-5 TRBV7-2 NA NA CASSLGLGIRETQYF TGTGCCAGCAGCTTAGGCCTCGGGATTCGCGAGACCCAGTACTTC
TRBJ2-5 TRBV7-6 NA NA CASSLRVKGTQYF TGTGCCAGCAGCCTCAGGGTTAAAGGGACCCAGTACTTC
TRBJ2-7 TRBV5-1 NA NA CASSEGLREQYF TGCGCCAGCAGCGAGGGATTGAGGGAGCAGTACTTC
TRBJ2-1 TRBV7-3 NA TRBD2 CASSPRLAGSSEQFF TGTGCCAGCAGCCCTCGACTAGCGGGGTCGTCTGAGCAGTTCTTC
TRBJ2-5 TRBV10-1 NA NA CASRNNGEVETQYF TGCGCCAGCAGAAATAACGGGGAAGTGGAGACCCAGTACTTC
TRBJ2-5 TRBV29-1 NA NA CSYSIQTQYF TGCAGCTATTCTATCCAGACCCAGTACTTC
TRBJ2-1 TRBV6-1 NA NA CASNSYNEQFF TGTGCCAGCAATAGTTACAATGAGCAGTTCTTC
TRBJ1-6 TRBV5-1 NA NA CASSKEDGSPLHF TGCGCCAGCAGCAAGGAGGACGGTTCACCCCTCCACTTT
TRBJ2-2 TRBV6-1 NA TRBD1 CASRKQGAGELFF TGTGCCAGCAGAAAACAGGGGGCTGGGGAGCTGTTTTTT
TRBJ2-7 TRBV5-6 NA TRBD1 CASSFLDRGYEQYF TGTGCCAGCAGCTTTCTGGACAGGGGTTACGAGCAGTACTTC
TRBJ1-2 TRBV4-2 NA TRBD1 CASSPDRVGGYTF TGTGCCAGCAGCCCGGACAGGGTCGGTGGCTACACCTTC
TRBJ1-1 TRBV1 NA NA CTSSQLTGDTEAFF TGCACCAGCAGCCAACTGACGGGAGACACTGAAGCTTTCTTT
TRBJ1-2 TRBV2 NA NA CASSDRGTNYGYTF TGTGCCAGCAGTGACAGGGGAACAAACTATGGCTACACCTTC
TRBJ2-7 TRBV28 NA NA CASSLPRGLHEQYF TGTGCCAGCAGTTTACCCCGTGGGCTCCACGAGCAGTACTTC
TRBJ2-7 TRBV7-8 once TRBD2 CASSEAGGGQRQYF TGTGCCAGCAGCGAAGCGGGGGGGGGACAGAGGCAGTACTTC
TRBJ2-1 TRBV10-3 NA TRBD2 CAISLAGGMDEQFF TGTGCCATCAGCCTAGCGGGGGGGATGGATGAGCAGTTCTTC
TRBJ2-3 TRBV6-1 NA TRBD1 CASSDRGIVTDTQYF TGTGCCAGCAGTGACAGGGGGATCGTCACAGATACGCAGTATTTT
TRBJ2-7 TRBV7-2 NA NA CASSTRRGGSYEQYF TGTGCCAGCAGCACCCGACGGGGAGGCTCCTACGAGCAGTACTTC
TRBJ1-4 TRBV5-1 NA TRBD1 CASSLDPPGQDNEKLFF TGCGCCAGCAGCTTGGACCCACCGGGACAGGATAATGAAAAACTGTTTTTT
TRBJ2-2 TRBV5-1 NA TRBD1 CASSFGRGHTGELFF TGCGCCAGCAGCTTCGGCAGGGGGCACACCGGGGAGCTGTTTTTT
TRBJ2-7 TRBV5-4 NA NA CASSPSELAGPYEQYF TGTGCCAGCAGCCCCTCCGAGCTGGCGGGGCCTTACGAGCAGTACTTC
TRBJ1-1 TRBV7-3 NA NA CASSVGQNTEAFF TGTGCCAGCAGCGTTGGACAGAACACTGAAGCTTTCTTT
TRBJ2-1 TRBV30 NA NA CAWTTSSSYNEQFF TGTGCCTGGACCACTTCGAGCTCCTACAATGAGCAGTTCTTC
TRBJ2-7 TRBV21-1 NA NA CATVDGTGTYEQYF TGTGCCACCGTAGACGGGACAGGTACCTACGAGCAGTACTTC
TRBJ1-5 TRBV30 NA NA CAWSVGGNSNQPQHF TGTGCCTGGAGTGTCGGGGGAAATAGCAATCAGCCCCAGCATTTT
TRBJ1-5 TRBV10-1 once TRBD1 CASSPGGQGGNQPQHF TGCGCCAGCAGCCCCGGGGGACAGGGGGGCAATCAGCCCCAGCATTTT
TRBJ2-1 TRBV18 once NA CASSPTTKDNEQFF TGTGCCAGCTCACCCACAACGAAAGACAATGAGCAGTTCTTC
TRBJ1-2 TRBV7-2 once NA CASSFRTPTNYGYTF TGTGCCAGCAGCTTTCGGACACCGACTAACTATGGCTACACCTTC
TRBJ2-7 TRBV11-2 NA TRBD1 CASSPLSAGGEYEQYF TGTGCCAGCAGCCCCTTGTCGGCAGGGGGAGAATACGAGCAGTACTTC
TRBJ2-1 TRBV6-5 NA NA CASRKTYNEQFF TGTGCCAGCAGGAAAACATACAATGAGCAGTTCTTC
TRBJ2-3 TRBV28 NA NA CASSLSTDTQYF TGTGCCAGCAGCTTGAGCACAGATACGCAGTATTTT
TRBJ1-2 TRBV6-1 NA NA CASSEGRFGGYTF TGTGCCAGCAGTGAAGGACGGTTCGGGGGCTACACCTTC
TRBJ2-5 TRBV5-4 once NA CASSVGQQETQYF TGTGCCAGCAGCGTTGGACAGCAAGAGACCCAGTACTTC
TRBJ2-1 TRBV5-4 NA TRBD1 CASSLTGGGNEQFF TGTGCCAGCAGCCTGACAGGGGGGGGCAATGAGCAGTTCTTC
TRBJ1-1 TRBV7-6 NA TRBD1 CASSLAGTANTEAFF TGTGCCAGCAGCTTAGCCGGGACAGCGAACACTGAAGCTTTCTTT
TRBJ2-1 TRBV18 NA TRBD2 CASSPQAGEFWDEQFF TGTGCCAGCTCACCTCAAGCGGGAGAATTTTGGGATGAGCAGTTCTTC
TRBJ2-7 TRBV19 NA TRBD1 CASSGDSSSEQYF TGTGCCAGTAGTGGGGACAGTAGCTCCGAGCAGTACTTC